The 20 T cell receptor beta chains below come from one sample, sequenced in a study of T cells after yellow fever vaccination. TCRdb re-called the 5' RACE reads through MiXCR, storing one row per CDR3 protein. The sample yields about 360,000 distinct CDR3 sequences, roughly 6.2% seen once. The sequenced sample was PBMCs, obtained 5 days after the yellow fever booster vaccination. These receptors originate from a man younger than 45 who received the YFV17D yellow fever vaccine.

The V call is TRBV7-2, the J call TRBJ1-2; D not resolved. Germline values: CDR1 SGHTA, CDR2 FQGNSA. Deletions cut 5 bases from V and 4 bases from J, with 17 bases between. The CDR3 has 15 amino acids. The CDR3 region is CASSPPRTDGYGYTF. The DNA of the CDR3 is TGTGCCAGCAGCCCTCCGAGGACTGACGGCTATGGCTACACCTTC.

The table lists this clonotype with a few counts. The chain recombines TRBV12-3 or TRBV12-4 with TRBJ2-1, with a weak D call TRBD2 (6 bases). V was trimmed by 1 base and J by 8 bases, leaving 15 bases between them. The length of the CDR3 is 15 residues. CDR3 DNA: TGTGCCAGCAGTTTAGGTTTACTAGCTAGTGATGAGCAGTTCTTC. Protein product: CASSLGLLASDEQFF.

This clonotype was counted at least ten times. The chain has TRBV7-2 and TRBJ1-2; no definite D call. The CDR3 is 12 amino acids. The germline V and J ends were trimmed by 4 bases and 7 bases, with 10 bases remaining between them. The germline gives CDR1 SGHTA, CDR2 FQGNSA. The CDR3 spells CASSSMGGGYTF. The CDR3 DNA reads TGTGCCAGCAGCTCCATGGGAGGTGGCTACACCTTC.

The table lists this clonotype with a few counts. The genes are TRBV16 and TRBJ1-3; D not certain. Looked up from germline, CDR1 is KGHSY and CDR2 is FQNENV. The CDR3 runs to 15 residues. Trimming left V 4 bases short and J 0 bases short, with 10 bases between. The CDR3 DNA reads as TGTGCCAGCAGCCTCGCACCCAACTCTGGAAACACCATATATTTT. It is translated as CASSLAPNSGNTIYF.

This clonotype was recorded a few times. V usage is TRBV10-3 and J usage is TRBJ2-7; the D gene is possibly TRBD1 (6 bases). With 5 bases removed from V and 2 bases from J, the gap between germline ends came to 10 bases. Germline CDR1 and CDR2: ENHRY and SYGVKD. The CDR3 consists of 13 residues. The CDR3 DNA reads TGTGCCATCAGTTCCGGGACAACCTACGAGCAGTACTTC. This sequence encodes CAISSGTTYEQYF.

The chain uses TRBV11-2 and TRBJ2-1, with D maybe TRBD1 (6 bases). CDR1 SGHAT and CDR2 FQNNGV come from the germline V gene. With 6 bases removed from V and 5 bases from J, the gap between germline ends came to 17 bases. This CDR3 has 15 residues. Here the CDR3 DNA reads TGTGCCAGCAGACATACCGGGACACCTAACAATGAGCAGTTCTTC. This sequence encodes CASRHTGTPNNEQFF.

V usage is TRBV27 and J usage is TRBJ2-1; possibly TRBD2 for D (7 bases). V was cut by 6 bases and J by 5 bases, with 23 bases left in between. Per the germline V gene, CDR1 is MNHEY and CDR2 is SMNVEV (reference sequence). This CDR3 spans 17 amino acids. CDR3 region: CASSPPAGGPGDNEQFF. The CDR3 DNA follows: TGTGCCAGCAGCCCCCCAGCCGGGGGGCCCGGGGACAATGAGCAGTTCTTC.

V is TRBV2 and J is TRBJ2-1; D gene unclear. Germline CDR1 reads SNHLY; CDR2 reads FYNNEI. The CDR3 loop spans 14 amino acids. Trimming took off 9 bases at V and 0 bases at J, with 12 bases between the two ends. The CDR3 nucleotides are TGTGCCAGTGTAGACATCCTCTCCTACAATGAGCAGTTCTTC. Protein product: CASVDILSYNEQFF.

The table lists this clonotype with many counts. This chain connects TRBV2 to TRBJ2-3; no firm D call. Germline V CDR1 and CDR2: SNHLY, FYNNEI. Trimming stripped 8 bases from V and 5 bases from J, with 14 bases between. This CDR3 comprises 13 residues. The CDR3 spells CASPRSPIDTQYF. The CDR3 DNA follows: TGTGCCAGCCCCCGATCTCCGATAGATACGCAGTATTTT.

This clonotype has a count of ten or more. V usage is TRBV20-1 and J usage is TRBJ2-7; tentatively, D is TRBD1 or TRBD2 (5 bases each). V gave up 3 bases and J gave up 0 bases, with 18 bases separating them. Germline-derived CDR1 and CDR2 are DFQATT and SNEGSKA (reference sequence). The CDR3 contains 16 residues. The CDR3 reads CSASPPLGPSSYEQYF. As DNA, the CDR3 is TGCAGTGCTAGTCCCCCCCTGGGACCGAGCTCCTACGAGCAGTACTTC.

This clonotype was picked up many times. This rearrangement joins TRBV9 to TRBJ2-3, with 11 nucleotides matching TRBD2. The CDR3 totals 18 residues. Looked up from germline, CDR1 is SGDLS and CDR2 is YYNGEE. J gave up 3 bases and V 3 bases, and 12 bases lay outside the gene matches. The DNA of the CDR3 is TGTGCCAGCAGCGAGACCCTTAGCGGGAGGGCCGGGACAGATACGCAGTATTTT. Translated, it gives CASSETLSGRAGTDTQYF.

This clonotype was detected only a few times. The genes are TRBV10-3 and TRBJ2-3; 7 positions agree with TRBD2. The germline V gene encodes CDR1 ENHRY and CDR2 SYGVKD. This CDR3 has 16 amino acids. V dropped 3 bases and J dropped 4; count of bases not matched to a gene: 10. CDR3 in amino acids: CAISETSGMNSDTQYF. The CDR3 bases are TGTGCCATCAGTGAAACAAGCGGGATGAACTCAGATACGCAGTATTTT.

V gene TRBV4-2 combines with J gene TRBJ1-1; D gene unclear. Trimming removed 9 bases from V and 8 bases from J, with 13 bases in between. The germline CDR1 and CDR2 sequences are LGHNA and YNFKEQ. The CDR3 sequence is 11 residues long. This CDR3 is CARGPGLEAFF. As DNA, the CDR3 is TGTGCCAGGGGCCCCGGGCTAGAAGCTTTCTTT.

A few counts support this clonotype. The chain uses TRBV11-3 and TRBJ2-2; 9 bases are shared with TRBD1. Looked up from germline, CDR1 is SGHNT and CDR2 is YENEEA. The V gene end was trimmed by 3 bases and the J gene end by 7 bases; junction bases not matched to a gene: 3. The CDR3 covers 14 residues. The chain's CDR3 is CASSFGQGYGELFF. The CDR3 DNA follows: TGTGCCAGCAGCTTTGGACAGGGGTACGGGGAGCTGTTTTTT.

This clonotype showed up just a few times. The chain carries TRBV20-1 and TRBJ1-1; maybe TRBD1 (5 bases). The germline V and J ends were trimmed by 8 bases and 10 bases, with 23 bases remaining between them. This CDR3 is built from 13 residues. From germline, CDR1 is DFQATT and CDR2 SNEGSKA (reference sequence). As DNA, the CDR3 is TGCAGTCCCCCGCCGGGGAAGGGGTCTGGAGCTTTCTTT. This gives the protein CSPPPGKGSGAFF.

This clonotype was seen only a few times. The chain is built from TRBV10-3 and TRBJ2-3; D gene unclear. Germline values: CDR1 ENHRY, CDR2 SYGVKD. V shed 8 bases and J shed 4 bases, with 7 bases lying between them. CDR3 size: 11 residues. CDR3 loop: CAISRSDTQYF. DNA of the CDR3: TGTGCCATCTCCAGATCAGATACGCAGTATTTT.

This chain joins TRBV12-3 or TRBV12-4 and TRBJ2-3; 7 positions agree with TRBD1. The CDR3 contains 19 residues. Trimming removed 2 bases from V and 4 bases from J; junction bases left unmatched: 18. CDR3 sequence: CASSLSSRRVGQDADTQYF. The CDR3 region has the DNA TGTGCCAGCAGTTTAAGTTCTCGGCGAGTTGGACAGGATGCAGATACGCAGTATTTT.

The sample holds many counts of this clonotype. The V call is TRBV30, the J call TRBJ1-4; D uncertain. The V gene's germline CDR1 is GTSNPN and CDR2 SVGIG (reference sequence). Trimming shortened V by 5 bases and J by 2 bases, and 12 bases separated the two germline ends. This CDR3 has 14 residues. The CDR3: CAWWYRTTNEKLFF. The CDR3 coding sequence is TGTGCCTGGTGGTACCGGACCACTAATGAAAAACTGTTTTTT. Full variable domain (missing parts from reference TRBV30 and TRBJ1-4): SQTIHQWPATLVQPVGSPLSLECTVEGTSNPNLYWYRQAAGRGLQLLFYSVGIGQISSEVPQNLSASRPQDRQFILSSKKLLLSDSGFYLCAWWYRTTNEKLFFGSGTQLSVL.

This clonotype was observed a few times. The rearrangement links TRBV20-1 to TRBJ2-5; 7 bases are a match to TRBD2. This CDR3 is built from 12 residues. Germline-derived CDR1 and CDR2 are DFQATT and SNEGSKA (reference sequence). V shed 3 bases and J 5 bases; nucleotides not matched to a gene: 3. The CDR3 region is CSARHGGETQYF. Here the CDR3 DNA reads TGCAGTGCTAGGCACGGGGGGGAGACCCAGTACTTC.

The chain uses TRBV12-3 or TRBV12-4 and TRBJ2-7, with TRBD1 matching 11 bases. Unmatched junction bases numbered 9, after V lost 6 bases and J lost 5 bases. CDR3 size: 15 residues. The CDR3: CASRAPGTGGHEQYF. CDR3 in DNA: TGTGCCAGCAGAGCCCCCGGGACAGGGGGACACGAGCAGTACTTC.